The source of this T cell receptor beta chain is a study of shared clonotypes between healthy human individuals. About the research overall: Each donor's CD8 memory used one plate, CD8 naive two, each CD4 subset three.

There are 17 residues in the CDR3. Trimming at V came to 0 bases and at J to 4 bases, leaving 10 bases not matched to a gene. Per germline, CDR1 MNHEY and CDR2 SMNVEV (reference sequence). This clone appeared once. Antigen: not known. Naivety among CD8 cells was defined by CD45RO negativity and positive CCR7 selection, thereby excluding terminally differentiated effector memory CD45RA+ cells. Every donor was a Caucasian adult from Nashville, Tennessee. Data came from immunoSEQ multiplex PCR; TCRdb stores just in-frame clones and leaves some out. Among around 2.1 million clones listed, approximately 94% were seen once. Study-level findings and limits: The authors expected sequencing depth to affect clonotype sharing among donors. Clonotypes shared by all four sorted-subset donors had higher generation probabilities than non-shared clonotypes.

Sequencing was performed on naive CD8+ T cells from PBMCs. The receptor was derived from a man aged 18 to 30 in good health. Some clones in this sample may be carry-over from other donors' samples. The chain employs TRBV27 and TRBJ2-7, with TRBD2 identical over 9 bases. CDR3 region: CASSLSVRLAAGYEQYF. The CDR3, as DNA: TGTGCCAGCAGTTTATCAGTCCGACTAGCGGCCGGGTACGAGCAGTACTTC.